These T cell receptor beta chains were read from a single sample in a study of CD8 T cells in Susac syndrome. TCRdb itself ran the immunoSEQ multiplex PCR reads through MiXCR, one entry per CDR3 protein. Among over 350,000 distinct CDR3 sequences, approximately 85% were seen once, and the ten largest hold 0.12%. The sample comprised CD8+ T cells from PBMCs. All receptors come from a human donor with multiple sclerosis. The CDR3 runs from the conserved cysteine through the conserved F or W. The D gene is left open where the match is weak. Some rows have no size entry. The others give once, few or many, or a class for an expanded clone.

CDR3nt: TGTGCCAGCCTGAGGGGGGGCACTGAAGCTTTCTTT
CDR3aa: CASLRGGTEAFF
abundance: -
d_gene: -
v_gene: TRBV6-1
j_gene: TRBJ1-1

CDR3nt: TGTGCCACCTTAGGGACTAGCGGGACCTACAATGAGCAGTTCTTC
CDR3aa: CATLGTSGTYNEQFF
abundance: -
d_gene: TRBD2
v_gene: TRBV15
j_gene: TRBJ2-1

CDR3nt: TGCGCCAGCAGACTAGTAGCCTCCTACGAGCAGTACTTC
CDR3aa: CASRLVASYEQYF
abundance: once
d_gene: -
v_gene: TRBV5-1
j_gene: TRBJ2-7

CDR3nt: TGCGCCAGCAGCCAATCAGGGGGGGAGAACACTGAAGCTTTCTTT
CDR3aa: CASSQSGGENTEAFF
abundance: -
d_gene: TRBD1
v_gene: TRBV4-1
j_gene: TRBJ1-1

CDR3nt: TGCGCCAGCAGCGTGATGACAGGAGGGGTGAACACTGAAGCTTTCTTT
CDR3aa: CASSVMTGGVNTEAFF
abundance: -
d_gene: -
v_gene: TRBV5-1
j_gene: TRBJ1-1

CDR3nt: TGTGTCAGCAGTGAAGCCGCGAATCCAGCGGGAGCCTACGAGCAGTACTTC
CDR3aa: CVSSEAANPAGAYEQYF
abundance: -
d_gene: TRBD2
v_gene: TRBV6-1
j_gene: TRBJ2-7

CDR3nt: TGTGCCTGGAGTTTCGGGACCACCTACGAGCAGTACTTC
CDR3aa: CAWSFGTTYEQYF
abundance: -
d_gene: -
v_gene: TRBV30
j_gene: TRBJ2-7

CDR3nt: TGTGCCAGCAGCCCCCAAGACAGCTACGAGCAGTACTTC
CDR3aa: CASSPQDSYEQYF
abundance: -
d_gene: -
v_gene: TRBV7-9
j_gene: TRBJ2-7

CDR3nt: TGTGCCAGCAGTTTATCTTGGGAAAGTTTCACTGAAGCTTTCTTT
CDR3aa: CASSLSWESFTEAFF
abundance: -
d_gene: -
v_gene: TRBV28
j_gene: TRBJ1-1

CDR3nt: TGTGCCAGCAGTTTAGGGCAGACCTACGAGCAGTACTTC
CDR3aa: CASSLGQTYEQYF
abundance: many
d_gene: -
v_gene: TRBV27
j_gene: TRBJ2-7

CDR3nt: TGCGCCAGCAGCTTGGCCAAAGGGGCAGCCAACTCCTACGAGCAGTACTTC
CDR3aa: CASSLAKGAANSYEQYF
abundance: once
d_gene: -
v_gene: TRBV5-1
j_gene: TRBJ2-7

CDR3nt: TGTGCCAGCAGTTTCCGCGGCGGGGAGCTGTTTTTT
CDR3aa: CASSFRGGELFF
abundance: few
d_gene: -
v_gene: TRBV12-3/TRBV12-4
j_gene: TRBJ2-2

CDR3nt: TGTGCCAGCAGACTAACGCAGGTCCCAGATACGCAGTATTTT
CDR3aa: CASRLTQVPDTQYF
abundance: -
d_gene: -
v_gene: TRBV28
j_gene: TRBJ2-3

CDR3nt: TGTGCCAGCAGTGATGTTAAGGGAGCGGACACTGAAGCTTTCTTT
CDR3aa: CASSDVKGADTEAFF
abundance: -
d_gene: -
v_gene: TRBV6-1
j_gene: TRBJ1-1

CDR3nt: TGTGCCAGCAGCTTAGATGGGTTGGGACTAGATGTCTACGAGCAGTACTTC
CDR3aa: CASSLDGLGLDVYEQYF
abundance: -
d_gene: TRBD2
v_gene: TRBV11-2
j_gene: TRBJ2-7

CDR3nt: TGTGCCAGCAGCCACCCCAGCGTTAGCTCCTACAATGAGCAGTTCTTC
CDR3aa: CASSHPSVSSYNEQFF
abundance: -
d_gene: -
v_gene: TRBV3-1
j_gene: TRBJ2-1

CDR3nt: TGCAGTGCTAGACCACTAGCGGGGGGAGCCTACGAGCAGTACTTC
CDR3aa: CSARPLAGGAYEQYF
abundance: -
d_gene: TRBD2
v_gene: TRBV20-1
j_gene: TRBJ2-7

CDR3nt: TGTGCCACAAAACTAGTCGCCGAGCAGTACTTC
CDR3aa: CATKLVAEQYF
abundance: -
d_gene: -
v_gene: TRBV28
j_gene: TRBJ2-7

CDR3nt: TGTGCCAGCAGTGAATCCGGGGAGCTGTTTTTT
CDR3aa: CASSESGELFF
abundance: once
d_gene: -
v_gene: TRBV2
j_gene: TRBJ2-2

CDR3nt: TGTGCCAGCAGCGTACCGGTAACCAACGTCCTGACTTTC
CDR3aa: CASSVPVTNVLTF
abundance: -
d_gene: -
v_gene: TRBV9
j_gene: TRBJ2-6

CDR3nt: TGCGCCAGCAGCCCGGGACAGGGGGCACCTACAGGCGGAAAACTGTTTTTT
CDR3aa: CASSPGQGAPTGGKLFF
abundance: -
d_gene: TRBD1
v_gene: TRBV5-1
j_gene: TRBJ1-4

CDR3nt: TGCAGTGCTATCTCCGGGACAGAAAAACTCTATGGCTACACCTTC
CDR3aa: CSAISGTEKLYGYTF
abundance: -
d_gene: TRBD1
v_gene: TRBV20-1
j_gene: TRBJ1-2

CDR3nt: TGCGCCAGCAGTGATTTGGGTCTTGGCTACGAGCAGTACTTC
CDR3aa: CASSDLGLGYEQYF
abundance: -
d_gene: -
v_gene: TRBV10-1
j_gene: TRBJ2-7

CDR3nt: TGTGCCAGCCACAAGGGGGGGACCTACGAGCAGTACTTC
CDR3aa: CASHKGGTYEQYF
abundance: -
d_gene: -
v_gene: TRBV6-1
j_gene: TRBJ2-7

CDR3nt: TGTGCCAGCAGCTTAGTGCCGGGGGAGGAATATAATGAAAAACTGTTTTTT
CDR3aa: CASSLVPGEEYNEKLFF
abundance: -
d_gene: -
v_gene: TRBV7-9
j_gene: TRBJ1-4

CDR3nt: TGCAGCGTTATTCGGGGGTCGGGTACTGAAGCTTTCTTT
CDR3aa: CSVIRGSGTEAFF
abundance: -
d_gene: -
v_gene: TRBV29-1
j_gene: TRBJ1-1

CDR3nt: TGTGCCAGCAGCTCTTCCGCGGGGGAGTACACCGGGGAGCTGTTTTTT
CDR3aa: CASSSSAGEYTGELFF
abundance: -
d_gene: TRBD2
v_gene: TRBV5-4
j_gene: TRBJ2-2

CDR3nt: TGTGCCAGCAGCTTGGCCAGAGGGAGTGGTGCCAAAAACATTCAGTACTTC
CDR3aa: CASSLARGSGAKNIQYF
abundance: -
d_gene: -
v_gene: TRBV5-6
j_gene: TRBJ2-4

CDR3nt: TGTGCCTGGGGTCAGGGGGTGAGCACAGATACGCAGTATTTT
CDR3aa: CAWGQGVSTDTQYF
abundance: -
d_gene: TRBD1
v_gene: TRBV30
j_gene: TRBJ2-3

CDR3nt: TGCACCAGCAGCCCTCAAGCGGGGGGGTTAATTGAGCAGTTCTTC
CDR3aa: CTSSPQAGGLIEQFF
abundance: -
d_gene: -
v_gene: TRBV1
j_gene: TRBJ2-1

CDR3nt: TGTGCCAGCAGTCCACGGACAGGGTCGGTAACCTACGAGCAGTACTTC
CDR3aa: CASSPRTGSVTYEQYF
abundance: -
d_gene: TRBD1
v_gene: TRBV27
j_gene: TRBJ2-7

CDR3nt: TGTGCCAGCAGTCCCGGGTCTCCCCAATCCTACGAGCAGTACTTC
CDR3aa: CASSPGSPQSYEQYF
abundance: -
d_gene: -
v_gene: TRBV27
j_gene: TRBJ2-7

CDR3nt: TGTGCCAGCAGCCATTTAGGGAGCTCCTACAATGAGCAGTTCTTC
CDR3aa: CASSHLGSSYNEQFF
abundance: -
d_gene: -
v_gene: TRBV3-1
j_gene: TRBJ2-1

CDR3nt: TGTGCCAGCAGCTTGGATGAAATGCCCTACGAGCAGTACTTC
CDR3aa: CASSLDEMPYEQYF
abundance: -
d_gene: -
v_gene: TRBV7-9
j_gene: TRBJ2-7

CDR3nt: TGTGCCAGCAGTTACACCCTAGAACCGGGACAGGGAATGGATACGCAGTATTTT
CDR3aa: CASSYTLEPGQGMDTQYF
abundance: -
d_gene: TRBD1
v_gene: TRBV6-5
j_gene: TRBJ2-3

CDR3nt: TGTGCCAGCAGCTTACACTCCGCGAACACCGGGGAGCTGTTTTTT
CDR3aa: CASSLHSANTGELFF
abundance: -
d_gene: -
v_gene: TRBV7-8
j_gene: TRBJ2-2

CDR3nt: TGTGCCAGCAGCCCTATACCGGGACAGGCTTACGGGCAGTACTTC
CDR3aa: CASSPIPGQAYGQYF
abundance: -
d_gene: TRBD1
v_gene: TRBV27
j_gene: TRBJ2-7

CDR3nt: TGTGCCAGCAGTTACGGGGAGGGCTATGGCTACACCTTC
CDR3aa: CASSYGEGYGYTF
abundance: -
d_gene: -
v_gene: TRBV6-5
j_gene: TRBJ1-2

CDR3nt: TGCAGCGTTGAAGTTATTTCGACTAGCGCAGATACGCAGTATTTT
CDR3aa: CSVEVISTSADTQYF
abundance: -
d_gene: TRBD2
v_gene: TRBV29-1
j_gene: TRBJ2-3

CDR3nt: TGTGCCAGCAGTCCTCTAAGAGGCATGAACACTGAAGCTTTCTTT
CDR3aa: CASSPLRGMNTEAFF
abundance: -
d_gene: -
v_gene: TRBV6-5
j_gene: TRBJ1-1

CDR3nt: TGTGCCAGCAGTGTGTGGACCTCTGGAAACACCATATATTTT
CDR3aa: CASSVWTSGNTIYF
abundance: -
d_gene: -
v_gene: TRBV6-1
j_gene: TRBJ1-3

CDR3nt: TGTGCCAGCAGTCCCGACAGGGGCGTCTACAATGAGCAGTTCTTC
CDR3aa: CASSPDRGVYNEQFF
abundance: few
d_gene: TRBD1
v_gene: TRBV7-2
j_gene: TRBJ2-1

CDR3nt: TGCAGTGCTCGAGACAGCTACTTC
CDR3aa: CSARDSYF
abundance: -
d_gene: -
v_gene: TRBV20-1
j_gene: TRBJ2-7

CDR3nt: TGTGCCACCAGTGACTCCTCCGCCGGGGAGCTGTTTTTT
CDR3aa: CATSDSSAGELFF
abundance: -
d_gene: -
v_gene: TRBV24-1
j_gene: TRBJ2-2

CDR3nt: TGCGCCAGCAGCCAAGGGGGACTAATGCGCGATACGCAGTATTTT
CDR3aa: CASSQGGLMRDTQYF
abundance: -
d_gene: TRBD2
v_gene: TRBV4-1
j_gene: TRBJ2-3

CDR3nt: TGCGCCAGCAGCCCCTCGGGGGCTGGCTACGAGCAGTACTTC
CDR3aa: CASSPSGAGYEQYF
abundance: -
d_gene: -
v_gene: TRBV4-1
j_gene: TRBJ2-7

CDR3nt: TGCAGCGTTGAGGAAACCTACGAGCAGTACTTC
CDR3aa: CSVEETYEQYF
abundance: few
d_gene: -
v_gene: TRBV29-1
j_gene: TRBJ2-7

CDR3nt: TGTGCCAGCAGTTACTCACGGGGACCGGAGACCCAGTACTTC
CDR3aa: CASSYSRGPETQYF
abundance: -
d_gene: -
v_gene: TRBV6-5
j_gene: TRBJ2-5

CDR3nt: TGTGCCAGCGGAGTGGGGGGCGGGAACAATGAGCAGTTCTTC
CDR3aa: CASGVGGGNNEQFF
abundance: once
d_gene: -
v_gene: TRBV28
j_gene: TRBJ2-1

CDR3nt: TGTGCCAGTTCTGGGGGCGGCTACACCTTC
CDR3aa: CASSGGGYTF
abundance: -
d_gene: -
v_gene: TRBV19
j_gene: TRBJ1-2

CDR3nt: TGTGCCAGCAGCTTGTGGGTCGGCACAGATACGCAGTATTTT
CDR3aa: CASSLWVGTDTQYF
abundance: -
d_gene: -
v_gene: TRBV5-5
j_gene: TRBJ2-3

CDR3nt: TGTGCCAGCAGCGGGGGCAGCTCCTACGAGCAGTACTTC
CDR3aa: CASSGGSSYEQYF
abundance: -
d_gene: -
v_gene: TRBV6-1
j_gene: TRBJ2-7

CDR3nt: TGCAGTGCTAGAAGTATAGGGGAGGCCCAGCCCCAGCATTTT
CDR3aa: CSARSIGEAQPQHF
abundance: -
d_gene: -
v_gene: TRBV20-1
j_gene: TRBJ1-5

CDR3nt: TGTGCCAGCTCACCGGGAGCTCAAGAGACCCAGTACTTC
CDR3aa: CASSPGAQETQYF
abundance: once
d_gene: -
v_gene: TRBV18
j_gene: TRBJ2-5

CDR3nt: TGTGCCAGCAGTGAAGAGGTAGCGGCCCTTAGCACAGATACGCAGTATTTT
CDR3aa: CASSEEVAALSTDTQYF
abundance: -
d_gene: -
v_gene: TRBV6-1
j_gene: TRBJ2-3